These T cell receptor beta chains were read from a single sample in a study of blood T cells in healthy people across ages. Each CDR3 protein is one row after TCRdb ran MiXCR on the 5' RACE reads. This table holds about 1.6 million distinct CDR3 sequences, about 32% found once. The sample taken for sequencing was blood. These receptors all come from a woman in her twenties or thirties in good health. Both conserved end residues are part of each CDR3. Each record gives: J gene, V gene, clone size, D gene, CDR3 protein, CDR3 DNA. D genes are given only for firm matches. A row's size may be missing; if present it is once, few, many or a size class.

TRBJ2-1	TRBV12-3/TRBV12-4	NA	TRBD2	CASQTSGALGEQFF	TGTGCCAGTCAGACTAGCGGGGCGCTCGGGGAGCAGTTCTTC
TRBJ2-3	TRBV6-1	NA	NA	CAIQEGGDTQYF	TGTGCCATCCAGGAGGGAGGAGATACGCAGTATTTT
TRBJ2-5	TRBV4-1	NA	NA	CASSQDIGAQETQYF	TGCGCCAGCAGCCAAGATATCGGGGCCCAAGAGACCCAGTACTTC
TRBJ1-1	TRBV7-9	few	NA	CASSPPAGWNTEAFF	TGTGCCAGCAGCCCCCCAGCGGGGTGGAACACTGAAGCTTTCTTT
TRBJ1-1	TRBV2	few	NA	CASSVAGRGTEAFF	TGTGCCAGCAGTGTGGCAGGGCGGGGCACTGAAGCTTTCTTT
TRBJ2-1	TRBV10-3	NA	NA	CAISESPTEQFF	TGTGCCATCAGTGAGTCTCCTACCGAGCAGTTCTTC
TRBJ1-2	TRBV20-1	NA	NA	CGAERRDYGYTF	TGCGGTGCTGAGCGGCGGGATTATGGCTACACCTTC
TRBJ2-3	TRBV11-2	NA	NA	CASSLDMAGTQYF	TGTGCCAGCAGCTTGGATATGGCGGGTACGCAGTATTTT
TRBJ2-1	TRBV27	few	TRBD1	CASSIWTGKGHEQFF	TGTGCCAGCAGTATCTGGACAGGGAAGGGACATGAGCAGTTCTTC
TRBJ1-4	TRBV11-2	few	NA	CASSLRGTTTNEKLFF	TGTGCCAGCAGCTTACGAGGGACTACAACTAATGAAAAACTGTTTTTT
TRBJ2-1	TRBV15	NA	TRBD2	CATSRASGGATYNEQFF	TGTGCCACCAGCAGAGCTAGCGGGGGGGCGACCTACAATGAGCAGTTCTTC
TRBJ2-7	TRBV12-3/TRBV12-4	few	NA	CASSLGGYSYEQYF	TGTGCCAGCAGTTTAGGGGGCTACTCCTACGAGCAGTACTTC
TRBJ2-1	TRBV3-1	NA	NA	CASSPIGPPYNEQFF	TGTGCCAGCAGCCCGATTGGGCCCCCGTACAATGAGCAGTTCTTC
TRBJ1-1	TRBV20-1	NA	NA	CSAGRRVNTEAFF	TGCAGTGCTGGGAGAAGGGTCAACACTGAAGCTTTCTTT
TRBJ2-7	TRBV2	NA	TRBD2	CASSALAGEYEQYF	TGTGCCAGCAGTGCTCTAGCGGGAGAGTACGAGCAGTACTTC
TRBJ2-1	TRBV29-1	NA	TRBD2	CSVEKGTSGIYNEQFF	TGCAGCGTTGAGAAGGGGACTAGCGGGATCTACAATGAGCAGTTCTTC
TRBJ2-5	TRBV27	NA	TRBD2	CAGSLFAGEGSQETQYF	TGTGCCGGCAGTTTATTCGCGGGAGAAGGCTCCCAAGAGACCCAGTACTTC
TRBJ2-1	TRBV28	NA	TRBD2	CASSLFSDRGTSGRYEQFF	TGTGCCAGCAGTTTATTCTCCGACAGGGGGACTAGCGGGAGGTATGAGCAGTTCTTC
TRBJ1-2	TRBV6-5	NA	TRBD1	CASSSRQGFNYGYTF	TGTGCCAGCAGTTCCCGACAGGGTTTTAACTATGGCTACACCTTC
TRBJ2-1	TRBV19	NA	NA	CASSIWAAEDGEQFF	TGTGCCAGTAGTATTTGGGCGGCCGAGGATGGGGAGCAGTTCTTC
TRBJ2-7	TRBV28	NA	NA	CASSSREKTGVFSYEQYF	TGTGCCAGCAGTTCGCGGGAAAAGACAGGCGTCTTTTCCTACGAGCAGTACTTC
TRBJ2-7	TRBV20-1	NA	NA	CSAREGTAEQYF	TGCAGTGCTAGAGAAGGTACAGCCGAGCAGTACTTC
TRBJ2-7	TRBV10-3	NA	NA	CAISETVSPYEQYF	TGTGCCATCAGTGAAACGGTGTCACCCTACGAGCAGTACTTC
TRBJ2-7	TRBV7-2	once	TRBD1	CASSFGDRSSYEQYF	TGTGCCAGCAGCTTCGGGGACAGGTCGTCCTACGAGCAGTACTTC
TRBJ1-1	TRBV6-5	NA	NA	CASSYSGADTEAFF	TGTGCCAGCAGTTACTCCGGGGCGGACACTGAAGCTTTCTTT
TRBJ1-2	TRBV7-2	NA	NA	CASSPRRQRAYGYTF	TGTGCCAGCAGCCCTCGGCGACAGAGAGCCTATGGCTACACCTTC
TRBJ2-7	TRBV27	few	NA	CASSPSPGGYAEQYF	TGTGCCAGCAGTCCCTCCCCAGGGGGGTATGCCGAGCAGTACTTC
TRBJ2-5	TRBV20-1	NA	TRBD2	CSAPVGGWQETQYF	TGCAGTGCCCCCGTGGGGGGGTGGCAAGAGACCCAGTACTTC
TRBJ2-5	TRBV5-4	NA	NA	CASSDRVGQETQYF	TGTGCCAGCAGCGACCGGGTCGGCCAAGAGACCCAGTACTTC
TRBJ2-5	TRBV7-2	NA	NA	CASSLAGGAVETQYF	TGTGCCAGCAGCTTAGCGGGGGGGGCCGTTGAGACCCAGTACTTC
TRBJ2-1	TRBV12-3/TRBV12-4	few	NA	CASSGNRGYNEQFF	TGTGCCAGTTCGGGGAATCGGGGCTACAATGAGCAGTTCTTC
TRBJ1-5	TRBV28	NA	NA	CASSLWQLSNQPQHF	TGTGCCAGCAGTTTATGGCAACTTAGCAATCAGCCCCAGCATTTT
TRBJ1-6	TRBV2	NA	TRBD1	CASNAGGLYNSPLHF	TGTGCCAGCAATGCAGGGGGCCTTTATAATTCACCCCTCCACTTT
TRBJ2-7	TRBV7-9	few	TRBD2	CASSFTSGRASYEQYF	TGTGCCAGCAGCTTTACTAGCGGGAGGGCTTCCTACGAGCAGTACTTC
TRBJ2-1	TRBV7-2	NA	TRBD2	CASSRRVAGYNEQFF	TGTGCCAGCAGCCGTCGGGTAGCGGGGTACAATGAGCAGTTCTTC
TRBJ2-5	TRBV6-1	NA	NA	CASSEPGGTQYF	TGTGCCAGCAGTGAACCCGGCGGGACCCAGTACTTC
TRBJ2-7	TRBV2	NA	NA	CASRGGAGVTYEQYF	TGTGCCAGCAGAGGGGGGGCGGGGGTAACCTACGAGCAGTACTTC
TRBJ1-2	TRBV7-9	many	NA	CASGGTMNYGYTF	TGTGCCAGTGGGGGTACAATGAACTATGGCTACACCTTC
TRBJ2-1	TRBV27	few	TRBD2	CASSYLTSGAYNEQFF	TGTGCCAGCAGCTACCTAACTAGCGGGGCCTACAATGAGCAGTTCTTC
TRBJ2-1	TRBV5-1	few	TRBD2	CASSHRLALKNEQFF	TGCGCCAGCAGCCATAGACTAGCGTTGAAGAATGAGCAGTTCTTC
TRBJ2-2	TRBV20-1	NA	TRBD2	CSARDSSGMGAGELFF	TGCAGTGCTAGAGACTCTAGCGGGATGGGGGCCGGGGAGCTGTTTTTT